This TCR beta chain was profiled in a study of blood T cells in healthy people across ages. Points from the study as a whole: Naive CD4+ cell counts and diversity both ran higher in long-lived than in aged donors.

Regarding this clonotype: Its antigen is undetermined.

Every donor provided 7.5 to 10 milliliters of peripheral blood. V was clipped by 5 bases and J by 4 bases, with 14 bases between them. This CDR3 region has 14 residues. The germline CDR1 and CDR2 sequences are SEHNR and FQNEAQ (reference sequence). A second PCR of about 7 to 11 cycles used a sample-barcoded 5' primer and a J-beta primer mix. TCRdb fed the 5' RACE reads into MiXCR, producing one record per CDR3 protein. The table records fewer than 1.5 million distinct CDR3 sequences, approximately 40% of them present only once. The source of this sequence is a woman between 18 and 29 years old in good health. Material for sequencing was blood. The rearrangement joins TRBV7-9 to TRBJ1-2, with D perhaps matching TRBD1 (6 bases). Written as DNA, the CDR3 is TGTGCCAGCAGCAAATCAGGGGATTTCTATGGCTACACCTTC. Its translation: CASSKSGDFYGYTF.